The source of this T cell receptor beta chain is a study of blood T cell repertoires in COVID-19 (dated by TCRdb to the early 2020s). Background on the whole study: The collaborator samples originated in the United States, Italy and Spain and spanned the acute and convalescent phases of COVID-19. The material from the prospective study consisted of cDNA or gDNA derived from T cells, B-cell-depleted T cells, or PBMCs. Subjects who had been exposed to COVID-19, were actively infected with it, or had recovered from it provided the deeply sampled blood TCRbeta repertoires that made up the dataset. The repertoires were made available in a free public database intended to serve as a resource for research on the immune response to SARS-CoV-2. The samples were drawn from two sources: the first 160 participants of the ongoing ImmuneRACE study, and over 1,000 subjects contributed by 6 global collaborators. A de-identified subject ID, COVID-19 status, age in years and sex were almost always included in the sample metadata. Where available, HLA class I and class II types were taken from metadata supplied by the sample provider and were not determined by assay-based typing. The full study reports these points: The quantity of clinical and demographic metadata differed by source and by participant and was supplied without curation.

TCRbeta CDR3 regions were amplified from genomic DNA using the immunoSEQ Assay, a bias-controlled multiplex PCR. In the paper's pipeline: Nucleated cell counts per sample were estimated from amplification of reference gene primers within the assay. Sequence reads were collapsed and filtered to measure the absolute abundance of every unique TCRbeta CDR3 rearrangement. For each sample, productive Simpson clonality was calculated as the square root of Simpson's diversity index across productive rearrangements. The table was pulled from immuneACCESS by TCRdb, which kept in-frame rearrangements only. Such tables lose some clones; where checked, under half of the loss comes from unresolved V genes, and the rest has no known cause. V and J calls plus clone size are reproduced from that table; the DNA served to infer D and trimming. Here the sample has some 160,000 clones; 83% occur a single time. The ten biggest clones cover roughly 2% of the sample.

From V the trimming removes 1 base and from J it removes 5 bases, while the gene matches leave 7 bases of the junction unaccounted for. Measured from the cysteine to the phenylalanine, the CDR3 is 15 residues long. Only the CDR3 part of the read is kept: 45 bases, read in frame from the first base. CDR1 is given as SEHNR and CDR2 as FQNEAQ, both from the germline V gene (reference sequence). Whole blood was collected in K2EDTA tubes by collaborating institutions according to the institutions' own protocols. For TCRbeta analysis, collaborator samples were shipped as frozen whole blood, as isolated PBMCs, or as DNA extracted from either sample type. Comments on this clone: There is no known antigen for this receptor. Base qualities are not at hand, and no much larger clone is one base apart.

The rearranged segments are TRBV7-9 and TRBJ2-5; 7 central nucleotides agree with TRBD1. This TCR was sampled from an elderly woman with acute or convalescent COVID-19. The sequencing input was peripheral blood. The DNA sequence follows: TGTGCCAGCAGCTTAGTACAGGGGTCTAGCGAGACCCAGTACTTC. Translated, it reads CASSLVQGSSETQYF.